The sample holds a few counts of the clone carrying this T cell receptor beta chain. Its antigen is not known. This CDR3 is 13 amino acids long. Trimming removed 0 bases at V and 3 bases at J, with 6 bases between. CDR1 SGHRS and CDR2 YFSETQ come from the germline V gene. PBMCs, the starting material, were the source of sorted CD4+ and CD8+ T cells. This sample stems from a study of CD8+ T cells in alopecia areata. General study points: Clonality in lesional scalp, especially alopecia totalis/universalis, exceeded that of normal scalp.

RNA was extracted and reverse transcribed into cDNA as the sequencing template. This table comes from immunoSEQ multiplex PCR, and its TCRdb copy is limited to in-frame clones, with some not included. The sample has more than 85,000 clones; about 40% are singletons. This clonotype originated in a human donor with alopecia areata. Specimen: CD4+ T cells sorted from blood. This chain joins TRBV5-1 and TRBJ1-2; D might be TRBD1 (6 bases). The CDR3 nucleotides read TGCGCCAGCAGCTTGGACAGGGACTATGGCTACACCTTC. It yields the protein CASSLDRDYGYTF.